These 30 T cell receptor beta chains came from one sample sequenced in a study of PD-1 blockade in classical Hodgkin lymphoma. Every patient relapsed after autologous stem cell transplantation, and brentuximab vedotin exposure varied. CD4+ T cells were purified from thawed PBMCs by negative selection. TCRdb keeps only in-frame clones here, not all; method: immunoSEQ multiplex PCR. This table has 30,000 to 40,000 clones, about nine tenths appearing once. The specimen comprised CD4+ T cells from blood, sampled at baseline. The receptors were gathered from a human donor with classical Hodgkin lymphoma.

The genes are TRBV7-3 and TRBJ2-7; 9 bases map to TRBD1. This CDR3 contains 14 residues. J was trimmed by 4 bases and V by 1 base; bases with no gene match: 2. Per the germline V gene, CDR1 is SGHTA and CDR2 is FQGTGA. The CDR3 loop is CASSLMGQGYEQYF. The CDR3 nucleotides read TGTGCCAGCAGCTTAATGGGACAGGGTTACGAGCAGTACTTC.

The chain is built from TRBV12-5 and TRBJ1-1; 7 bases are a match to TRBD1. Germline CDR1 is LGHNT and CDR2 is FRNRAP. Trimming removed 7 bases from V and 4 bases from J; junction bases left unmatched: 9. The CDR3 contains 14 residues. CDR3 amino acids: CASASSGTATEAFF. The DNA for the CDR3 is TGTGCTAGTGCTTCCTCTGGGACAGCCACTGAAGCTTTCTTT.

This sequence joins TRBV5-4 and TRBJ1-1; 8 nucleotides agree with TRBD1. This CDR3 is built from 14 residues. Trimming at V came to 5 bases and at J to 4 bases, leaving 7 bases not matched to a gene. Per germline, CDR1 SGHNT and CDR2 YYREEE (reference sequence). The CDR3 DNA reads as TGTGCCAGCAGATCCGGACAGGGAGGCACTGAAGCTTTCTTT. Translating it yields CASRSGQGGTEAFF.

V is TRBV12-5 and J is TRBJ1-1, with D maybe TRBD1 (6 bases). Germline CDR1 is LGHNT and CDR2 is FRNRAP. This CDR3 is 16 amino acids long. V gave up 0 bases and J gave up 6 bases, with 17 bases separating them. The CDR3 loop reads CASGLVLSPRGPEAFF. CDR3 nucleotide sequence: TGTGCTAGTGGTTTGGTACTTTCCCCCCGGGGGCCTGAAGCTTTCTTT.

The chain couples TRBV30 to TRBJ1-2; 7 bases map to TRBD1. V gave up 3 bases and J gave up 7 bases; unmatched junction bases: 8. CDR1 and CDR2 (germline): GTSNPN, SVGIG (reference sequence). CDR3 length: 13 residues. CDR3 bases: TGTGCCTGGAGGGGGACAGCTGAAAGTGGCTACACCTTC. As protein: CAWRGTAESGYTF.

V gene TRBV9 combines with J gene TRBJ2-3, with 14 bases that match TRBD2. The length of the CDR3 is 16 residues. The germline V gene encodes CDR1 SGDLS and CDR2 YYNGEE. The V gene end was trimmed by 4 bases and the J gene end by 3 bases; junction bases not matched to a gene: 4. CDR3 loop: CASSPGLAGGTDTQYF. The DNA of the CDR3 is TGTGCCAGCAGCCCCGGACTAGCGGGAGGTACAGATACGCAGTATTTT.

The chain links TRBV28 to TRBJ1-2; tentative D call: TRBD1 (5 bases). The CDR3 covers 12 residues. Germline loops: CDR1 MDHEN, CDR2 SYDVKM. V was trimmed by 6 bases and J by 6 bases, leaving 11 bases between them. The DNA for the CDR3 is TGTGCCAGCAGCGACAGTGTAGATGGCTACACCTTC. The encoded protein is CASSDSVDGYTF.

The rearrangement joins TRBV6-4 to TRBJ2-3, with unresolved D. This CDR3 contains 16 residues. Trimming removed 2 bases at V and 3 bases at J, with 15 bases between. Germline CDR1 is MRHNA and CDR2 is SNTAGT. CDR3 nucleotides: TGTGCCAGCAGTGACCATCACACATTTACTACAGATACGCAGTATTTT. Its protein product is CASSDHHTFTTDTQYF.

The chain employs TRBV2 and TRBJ2-7; D call uncertain. Trimming shortened V by 0 bases and J by 5 bases, and 14 bases separated the two germline ends. This CDR3 comprises 15 residues. CDR1 and CDR2 from the germline V gene are SNHLY and FYNNEI. CDR3 in amino acids: CASSEARGIQDEQYF. In DNA form, the CDR3 reads TGTGCCAGCAGTGAAGCGCGAGGTATTCAAGACGAGCAGTACTTC. The variable domain in full, completed from reference TRBV2 and TRBJ2-7, reads EPEVTQTPSHQVTQMGQEVILRCVPISNHLYFYWYRQILGQKVEFLVSFYNNEISEKSEIFDDQFSVERPDGSNFTLKIRSTKLEDSAMYFCASSEARGIQDEQYFGPGTRLTVT.

This chain uses TRBV21-1 with TRBJ2-3; the D call of TRBD2 is as the table states it, not checked on the DNA. TRBV21-1 is a recognized pseudogene. The CDR3 extends over 17 amino acids. CDR3 sequence: CASSKGKVAALTDTQYF. The CDR3 DNA sequence: TGTGCCAGCAGCAAGGGTAAGGTAGCGGCCCTCACAGATACGCAGTATTTT.

The chain carries TRBV5-1 and TRBJ2-5; 11 bases match TRBD2. Germline V CDR1 and CDR2: SGHRS, YFSETQ. The CDR3 loop spans 15 amino acids. Trimming cost V 5 bases and J 1 base; bases outside gene matches: 4. The CDR3 loop is CASSILAGVQETQYF. The CDR3 DNA follows: TGCGCCAGCAGTATACTAGCGGGAGTCCAAGAGACCCAGTACTTC. Drawing the rest from reference TRBV5-1 and TRBJ2-5, the complete variable domain is KAGVTQTPRYLIKTRGQQVTLSCSPISGHRSVSWYQQTPGQGLQFLFEYFSETQRNKGNFPGRFSGRQFSNSRSEMNVSTLELGDSALYLCASSILAGVQETQYFGPGTRLLVL.

The chain joins TRBV7-3 to TRBJ1-2; D is unclear. Between the trimmed V and J ends, which lost 5 bases and 2 bases, there was a span of 9 bases. The CDR3 is 13 residues long. CDR1 is SGHTA, CDR2 FQGTGA, per germline. CDR3 region: CASSPDNNYGYTF. CDR3 coding DNA: TGTGCCAGCAGCCCCGATAACAACTATGGCTACACCTTC.

V gene TRBV11-3 combines with J gene TRBJ2-1, with 13 bases that match TRBD2. CDR3 length equals 16 residues. Trimming at V came to 1 base and at J to 9 bases, leaving 6 bases not matched to a gene. The germline V gene encodes CDR1 SGHNT and CDR2 YENEEA. The CDR3 sequence is CASSLGTSGSLVEQFF. CDR3 DNA sequence: TGTGCCAGCAGCTTAGGGACTAGCGGGAGCTTGGTTGAGCAGTTCTTC.

The chain carries TRBV30 and TRBJ1-4, with unresolved D. Per the germline V gene, CDR1 is GTSNPN and CDR2 is SVGIG (reference sequence). This CDR3 contains 15 residues. V was shortened by 2 bases and J by 6 bases, with 16 bases between the two germline ends. The CDR3 DNA sequence: TGTGCCTGGAGTACCTTTATTAGGCCGGATGAAAAACTGTTTTTT. This gives the protein CAWSTFIRPDEKLFF.

The chain links TRBV6-5 to TRBJ2-2; D gene ambiguous. Germline CDR1 MNHEY, CDR2 SVGAGI. This CDR3 contains 14 residues. V lost 0 bases and J 6 bases, leaving 8 bases between the germline ends. The CDR3 nucleotides are TGTGCCAGCAGTTACTCAGAAAGGCCCGGGGAGCTGTTTTTT. It is translated as CASSYSERPGELFF.

The rearrangement uses TRBV30 and TRBJ1-2, with no clear D. The germline CDR1 and CDR2 sequences are GTSNPN and SVGIG (reference sequence). Between the trimmed V and J ends, which lost 0 bases and 6 bases, there was a span of 11 bases. This CDR3 is built from 13 residues. CDR3 loop: CAWSVNPHNGYTF. The DNA for the CDR3 is TGTGCCTGGAGTGTAAACCCCCATAATGGCTACACCTTC. Combining the CDR3 with reference TRBV30 and TRBJ1-2 gives the whole variable domain SQTIHQWPATLVQPVGSPLSLECTVEGTSNPNLYWYRQAAGRGLQLLFYSVGIGQISSEVPQNLSASRPQDRQFILSSKKLLLSDSGFYLCAWSVNPHNGYTFGSGTRLTVV.

This chain links TRBV11-2 with TRBJ2-7; 12 nucleotides agree with TRBD1. The length of the CDR3 is 16 residues. With V trimmed by 0 bases and J by 5 bases, 5 bases remained unmatched. Germline V gene data show CDR1 as SGHAT and CDR2 as FQNNGV. CDR3 in amino acids: CASSLEGDRGRDEQYF. In DNA, the CDR3 is TGTGCCAGCAGCTTAGAGGGGGACAGGGGGCGGGACGAGCAGTACTTC.

The genes are TRBV30 and TRBJ1-2; D might be TRBD1 (6 bases). The germline V gene encodes CDR1 GTSNPN and CDR2 SVGIG (reference sequence). CDR3 size: 15 residues. V was shortened by 0 bases and J by 2 bases, with 13 bases between the two germline ends. In DNA, the CDR3 is TGTGCCTGGAGTGTAGGTGCAGGGGTCAACTATGGCTACACCTTC. It is translated as CAWSVGAGVNYGYTF.

The chain combines TRBV6-4 with TRBJ2-1; 7 bases align to TRBD1. The CDR3 is 15 amino acids. V lost 5 bases to trimming and J lost 1 base; unmatched junction nucleotides: 5. Germline-derived CDR1 and CDR2 are MRHNA and SNTAGT. In DNA, the CDR3 is TGTGCCAGCAGTAAACAGGGGCGATCCTACAATGAGCAGTTCTTC. This sequence encodes CASSKQGRSYNEQFF.

The chain links TRBV5-1 to TRBJ1-3; possibly TRBD1 for D (5 bases). The CDR3 runs to 15 residues. Germline V gene sequence: CDR1 SGHRS, CDR2 YFSETQ. The ends were cut back, 4 bases at V and 0 bases at J, with 11 bases in the middle. CDR3 coding DNA: TGCGCCAGCAGCCTCGGGACGATCTCTGGAAACACCATATATTTT. This translates into CASSLGTISGNTIYF.

The chain combines TRBV28 with TRBJ2-1; the match to TRBD2 covers 9 bases. Germline assignment: CDR1 MDHEN and CDR2 SYDVKM. The CDR3 consists of 15 residues. The V and J ends lost 3 bases and 7 bases, in that order; junction bases with no gene match: 7. The CDR3 protein is CASSFGASGINEQFF. Here the CDR3 DNA reads TGTGCCAGCAGTTTCGGGGCTAGCGGGATTAATGAGCAGTTCTTC. The variable domain in full, with the rest retrieved from reference TRBV28 and TRBJ2-1, is DVKVTQSSRYLVKRTGEKVFLECVQDMDHENMFWYRQDPGLGLRLIYFSYDVKMKEKGDIPEGYSVSREKKERFSLILESASTNQTSMYLCASSFGASGINEQFFGPGTRLTVL.

The CDR3 region is CASSYSGDTGAYEQYF. In DNA, the CDR3 is TGTGCCAGCAGTTACTCAGGTGACACCGGGGCCTACGAGCAGTACTTC. This sequence joins TRBV6-5 and TRBJ2-7, with D maybe TRBD2 (5 bases). The CDR3 has 16 residues. The V end was cut by 0 bases, the J end by 2 bases, with 14 bases between. Germline V lookup: CDR1 MNHEY, CDR2 SVGAGI.

The V and J genes are TRBV19 and TRBJ1-3, with 8 bases that match TRBD1. V lost 8 bases to trimming and J lost 2 bases; unmatched junction nucleotides: 8. This CDR3 has 15 residues. Germline CDR1 reads LNHDA; CDR2 reads SQIVND (reference sequence). CDR3 region: CASSSTGVAGNTIYF. The CDR3 DNA is TGTGCCAGTTCATCGACAGGGGTAGCTGGAAACACCATATATTTT.

The V and J genes are TRBV5-6 and TRBJ1-1; D perhaps matches TRBD1 (5 bases). V lost 0 bases to trimming and J lost 0 bases, with 21 bases between them. The CDR3 covers 19 residues. The V gene's germline CDR1 is SGHDT and CDR2 YYEEEE. The CDR3 DNA reads TGTGCCAGCAGCTTGGTTGGGGGAAGTGGCCGTACTTTGAACACTGAAGCTTTCTTT. It yields the protein CASSLVGGSGRTLNTEAFF.

V is TRBV11-3 and J is TRBJ2-2, with D perhaps TRBD2 (5 bases). The length of the CDR3 is 15 residues. Germline V CDR1 and CDR2: SGHNT, YENEEA. Trimming shortened V by 2 bases and J by 4 bases, and 11 bases separated the two germline ends. The CDR3 nucleotides read TGTGCCAGCAGCTTATTTAGCGCGGGCACCGGGGAGCTGTTTTTT. This gives the protein CASSLFSAGTGELFF. The full variable domain, in which reference TRBV11-3 and TRBJ2-2 provide the parts outside the CDR3, is EAGVVQSPRYKIIEKKQPVAFWCNPISGHNTLYWYLQNLGQGPELLIRYENEEAVDDSQLPKDRFSAERLKGVDSTLKIQPAELGDSAVYLCASSLFSAGTGELFFGEGSRLTVL.

In this sample, this clone turned up once. V usage is TRBV7-6 and J usage is TRBJ2-7; D is perhaps TRBD2 (6 bases). The CDR3 is 15 amino acids. V was trimmed by 1 base and J by 5 bases, leaving 15 bases between them. CDR1 is SGHVS and CDR2 is FNYEAQ in the germline V gene. CDR3 DNA sequence: TGTGCCAGCAGCTTAGGTACTAGCACAGTCCACGAGCAGTACTTC. This encodes CASSLGTSTVHEQYF.

In its sample, this clone was seen once. The chain uses TRBV6-1 and TRBJ2-5, with D possibly being TRBD1 (6 bases). CDR1 and CDR2 (germline): MNHNS, SASEGT. This CDR3 comprises 13 residues. V shed 4 bases and J shed 5 bases, with 11 bases lying between them. The CDR3 region is CASSGTGPETQYF. DNA for the CDR3: TGTGCCAGCAGTGGAACAGGGCCCGAGACCCAGTACTTC.

V gene TRBV7-6 combines with J gene TRBJ2-7, with D unresolved. The V gene's germline CDR1 is SGHVS and CDR2 FNYEAQ. This CDR3 is built from 13 residues. Trimming took off 5 bases at V and 6 bases at J, with 14 bases between the two ends. CDR3 protein: CASSQIGGIEQYF. CDR3 DNA: TGTGCCAGCAGCCAGATCGGCGGCATCGAGCAGTACTTC.

This clone was counted a single time. The chain employs TRBV28 and TRBJ2-3, with a possible D match to TRBD2 (5 bases). V lost 6 bases, J lost 7 bases, and 20 bases lay in between. The CDR3 sequence is 15 residues long. Germline CDR1 reads MDHEN; CDR2 reads SYDVKM. CDR3 residues: CASSPASGRRYTQYF. The CDR3 DNA sequence: TGTGCCAGCAGCCCTGCAAGCGGCCGTCGCTATACGCAGTATTTT. The full variable domain, with the rest looked up from reference TRBV28 and TRBJ2-3, is DVKVTQSSRYLVKRTGEKVFLECVQDMDHENMFWYRQDPGLGLRLIYFSYDVKMKEKGDIPEGYSVSREKKERFSLILESASTNQTSMYLCASSPASGRRYTQYFGPGTRLTVL.

This clone was observed once. The V gene is TRBV11-1, the J gene TRBJ2-1; TRBD1 is a possible D gene (5 bases). The CDR3 has 14 residues. The germline gives CDR1 SGHAT, CDR2 FQDESV (reference sequence). Trimming shortened V by 3 bases and J by 5 bases, and 11 bases separated the two germline ends. The CDR3 coding sequence is TGTGCCAGCAGCTTGTACAGGTCCGACAATGAGCAGTTCTTC. This sequence encodes CASSLYRSDNEQFF.